The 13 T cell receptor beta chains below all came from one sample that was sequenced in a study of Ad26.COV2.S vaccination and SARS-CoV-2 variants. Treatment specified: approximately 18 received Ad26.COV2.S at low or high dose, single or two shots; about 5 received placebo; per-sample allocation not given. Each sample was drawn 63 days after the first injection (of vaccine or placebo). TCRdb's table, derived via immunoSEQ multiplex PCR, lists solely in-frame clones and lacks some. The table includes 450,000 to 550,000 clones, 80% to 90% detected once. The sample in question was peripheral blood, obtained in a trial of Ad26.COV2.S vaccine versus placebo. The receptors here all came from a person between 18 and 65 years old who received the Ad26.COV2.S COVID-19 vaccine or a placebo.

V gene TRBV18 combines with J gene TRBJ2-2; possible D gene TRBD1, 6 bases. The ends were cut back, 3 bases at V and 4 bases at J, with 15 bases in the middle. Germline V lookup: CDR1 KGHSH, CDR2 LQKENI. The CDR3 loop spans 16 amino acids. The CDR3 protein is CASSPPTGYGTGELFF. The DNA of the CDR3 is TGTGCCAGCTCACCGCCAACAGGGTACGGCACCGGGGAGCTGTTTTTT.

The chain couples TRBV7-9 to TRBJ2-3; no clear D gene. Trimming took off 2 bases at V and 6 bases at J, with 9 bases between the two ends. Germline-derived CDR1 and CDR2 are SEHNR and FQNEAQ (reference sequence). The CDR3 runs 13 residues. CDR3 amino acids: CASSLMEQDTQYF. For the CDR3, the DNA is TGTGCCAGCAGCTTAATGGAGCAGGATACGCAGTATTTT.

The chain joins TRBV4-2 to TRBJ1-4; unclear D gene. The CDR3 has 17 amino acids. The V end was cut by 0 bases, the J end by 8 bases, with 19 bases between. The germline gives CDR1 LGHNA, CDR2 YNFKEQ. The CDR3 loop is CASSQDRRVAVEEKLFF. The CDR3, as DNA: TGTGCCAGCAGCCAAGATCGACGGGTGGCGGTCGAGGAAAAACTGTTTTTT.

The chain combines TRBV6-1 with TRBJ2-3, with 11 positions matching TRBD2. CDR3 length: 16 amino acids. The V gene end was trimmed by 4 bases and the J gene end by 3 bases; junction bases not matched to a gene: 6. Germline-derived CDR1 and CDR2 are MNHNS and SASEGT. The CDR3 is CASSGRLAGTTDTQYF. For the CDR3, the DNA is TGTGCCAGCAGTGGACGACTAGCGGGAACAACAGATACGCAGTATTTT.

The chain has TRBV7-9 and TRBJ2-4; tentatively, D is TRBD1 or TRBD2 (5 bases each). CDR3 length equals 17 residues. Germline CDR1 and CDR2: SEHNR and FQNEAQ (reference sequence). The V end lost 2 bases, the J end lost 1 base, and 15 bases lay between the germline ends. The CDR3 here is CASSLYVGETAKNIQYF. CDR3 sequence (DNA): TGTGCCAGCAGCTTATATGTAGGGGAGACGGCCAAAAACATTCAGTACTTC.

The V and J genes are TRBV3-1 (or the pseudogene TRBV3-2) and TRBJ1-5; D may be TRBD1 (6 bases). CDR1 and CDR2 (germline): LGHDT, YNNKEL (reference sequence). Trimming removed 4 bases from V and 4 bases from J, with 8 bases in between. The CDR3 is 13 residues long. The CDR3 DNA reads as TGTGCCAGCAGCCTCACAGGGAATCAGCCCCAGCATTTT. Its protein product is CASSLTGNQPQHF.

The genes are TRBV18 and TRBJ1-5, with D possibly matching TRBD1 (6 bases). CDR3 length: 14 amino acids. The V gene's germline CDR1 is KGHSH and CDR2 LQKENI. V lost 5 bases to trimming and J lost 5 bases, with 13 bases between them. This chain's CDR3 is CASSEDRNYQPQHF. The CDR3 DNA follows: TGTGCCAGCTCAGAGGACAGAAACTATCAGCCCCAGCATTTT.

This chain joins TRBV4-2 and TRBJ2-1; 10 bases are shared with TRBD2. The CDR3 runs 16 residues. Germline lookup yields CDR1 LGHNA and CDR2 YNFKEQ. The V gene end was trimmed by 0 bases and the J gene end by 2 bases; junction bases not matched to a gene: 1. CDR3 nucleotide sequence: TGTGCCAGCAGCCAAGATACTAGCGGGACCTACAATGAGCAGTTCTTC. This encodes CASSQDTSGTYNEQFF.

In its sample, this clone was seen once. The V call is TRBV5-1, the J call TRBJ2-5; 11 nucleotides align to TRBD2. Trimming removed 4 bases from V and 5 bases from J; junction bases left unmatched: 4. The germline V gene encodes CDR1 SGHRS and CDR2 YFSETQ. The CDR3 has 14 amino acids. The CDR3 spells CASSDSSGGETQYF. CDR3 coding DNA: TGCGCCAGCAGCGACTCTAGCGGGGGGGAGACCCAGTACTTC.

To note about this clone: The identical CDR3 is also encoded by other nucleotide sequences in the sample. The rearrangement uses TRBV21-1 and TRBJ2-5. TRBV21-1 is a pseudogene. CDR3 size: 11 residues. CDR3 nucleotides: TGTGCCAGCAGCAAGGGGGAGACCCAGTACTTC. It is translated as CASSKGETQYF.

The chain recombines TRBV19 with TRBJ1-1; 7 bases are shared with TRBD1. CDR3 length: 14 residues. Germline-derived CDR1 and CDR2 are LNHDA and SQIVND (reference sequence). V was pared by 7 bases and J by 5 bases, with 10 bases of the junction left unmatched. This CDR3 reads CASMSNSGGTEAFF. The CDR3 nucleotides are TGTGCCAGTATGTCAAATTCAGGGGGGACTGAAGCTTTCTTT. The full variable domain, in which reference TRBV19 and TRBJ1-1 provide the parts outside the CDR3, is DGGITQSPKYLFRKEGQNVTLSCEQNLNHDAMYWYRQDPGQGLRLIYYSQIVNDFQKGDIAEGYSVSREKKESFPLTVTSAQKNPTAFYLCASMSNSGGTEAFFGQGTRLTVV.

The chain has TRBV7-6 and TRBJ1-1; TRBD1 is a possible D gene (5 bases). CDR3 length: 15 residues. V lost 1 base, J lost 1 base, and 10 bases lay in between. Germline assignment: CDR1 SGHVS and CDR2 FNYEAQ. CDR3 residues: CASSLGGRWNTEAFF. The CDR3 region has the DNA TGTGCCAGCAGCTTAGGGGGACGGTGGAACACTGAAGCTTTCTTT.

This sequence joins TRBV4-1 and TRBJ1-2; 10 nucleotides align to TRBD1. Germline assignment: CDR1 MGHRA and CDR2 YSYEKL. With 4 bases clipped from V and 3 bases from J, the junction kept 8 bases outside the gene matches. The CDR3 runs to 16 residues. The CDR3 region is CASSPMGQGFYYGYTF. The CDR3 DNA reads as TGCGCCAGCAGCCCGATGGGACAGGGGTTTTACTATGGCTACACCTTC.